The following is a T cell receptor beta chain sequence with its context. Its target is unknown. The data derive from a study of shared clonotypes between healthy human individuals. Notes on the study in general: The study generally estimated greater richness for naive than memory subsets. Measured sharing among donors was expected to vary with sequencing depth. The study found 4.5% to 5% of naive CD4 clonotypes shared across a few donors.

Terminally differentiated effector memory CD45RA+ cells were left out of the naive CD8 fraction, which was CD45RO-negative and positively selected for CCR7. The CDR3 loop spans 14 amino acids. The V segment lost 4 bases and the J segment 4 bases; nucleotides outside the gene matches: 4. CDR1 SGHDT and CDR2 YYEEEE come from the germline V gene. The assay was immunoSEQ multiplex PCR, and TCRdb's table has in-frame clones only and misses some. The table has about 2 million clones, about 95% seen once; the top ten hold about 1.1%. Material for sequencing was naive CD8+ T cells sorted from blood. This chain uses TRBV5-6 with TRBJ1-1; 10 bases are a match to TRBD1. The TCR comes from a man younger than 35 in good health. This CDR3 is CASSGQGESTEAFF. CDR3 DNA sequence: TGTGCCAGCAGCGGACAGGGGGAGAGCACTGAAGCTTTCTTT.